The sample holds many counts of the clone carrying this T cell receptor (beta chain). Its antigen is unknown. Patients were aged 18 to 65, had disease duration under 2 months, and had newly diagnosed hyperthyroidism. The entry originates in a study of T cells in Graves' hyperthyroidism and ophthalmopathy. Study-level results: A median around 6 months before onset, the model predicted ophthalmopathy. Within blood appeared most thyroid clonotypes that had expanded above 0.001.

RNA transcripts provided the source from which TCR beta CDR3 regions were amplified. A first-round RT-PCR of the TCR CDR3 used the HTBI primer set. TCRdb ran MiXCR on the multiplex PCR reads and lists one entry per CDR3 protein. This sample yields some 180,000 distinct CDR3 sequences, of which about a sixth are seen a single time; roughly 28% belongs to the top ten. Germline values: CDR1 DFQATT, CDR2 SNEGSKA (reference sequence). This CDR3 contains 13 residues. V was clipped by 6 bases and J by 7 bases, with 19 bases between them. This clonotype was sampled from a woman aged 45 to 65 with Graves' hyperthyroidism. The chain is built from TRBV20-1 and TRBJ2-7; D possibly uses TRBD1 or TRBD2 (5 bases each). The sequenced sample was blood. The CDR3 DNA sequence: TGCAGTGCCCAGAGGGGCAGGGAATGGGAGCAGTACTTC. Amino acids: CSAQRGREWEQYF.